This TCR beta chain was captured in a study of shared clonotypes between healthy human individuals. It was CD45RO-negative cells, positively selected for CCR7, that made up naive CD8 cells, with terminally differentiated effector memory CD45RA+ cells excluded. General study results and limits: Some clonotypes were shared by all four sorted-subset donors, while others were not shared. The non-shared ones had lower generation probabilities than the shared ones. Enrolling few donors narrowed the genetic and exposure-history diversity that was represented.

Sequencing used immunoSEQ multiplex PCR; TCRdb keeps in-frame clones, though not all of them. This table has 1.5 million to 2.5 million clones, roughly 94% appearing once. About this clone itself: Its cognate antigen is unknown.

Per germline, CDR1 LGHNT and CDR2 FRNRAP. Trimming removed 7 bases at V and 2 bases at J, with 14 bases between. The CDR3 totals 14 residues. The V call is TRBV12-5, the J call TRBJ2-5, with D perhaps TRBD1 or TRBD2 (5 bases each). Material: naive CD8+ T cells sorted from blood. The sequence was obtained from a man younger than 35 in good health. The DNA for the CDR3 is TGTGCTAGTGCCACGGGGTGGGGGCAAGAGACCCAGTACTTC. Residues: CASATGWGQETQYF.